The T cell receptor (beta chain) described here comes from a study of Graves' ophthalmopathy and Graves' hyperthyroidism. Amplification of the TCR beta CDR3 regions used RNA transcripts (as template). Second-round multiplex PCR came after a first-round RT-PCR that employed HTBI primers. TCRdb independently ran MiXCR on the multiplex PCR reads; one entry per CDR3 protein. The table records 600,000 to 950,000 distinct CDR3 sequences, 40% of them present only once. Ophthalmopathy donors showed moderate-to-severe activity, CAS ≥3, NOSPECS ≥4 and a duration under 3 months. In this sample, this clonotype turned up many times. Antigen unknown. Study observations and caveats: Separation of ophthalmopathy from stable hyperthyroidism was achieved by a 13-signature model, at 85% to 90% sensitivity and about 81% specificity.

The CDR3 loop spans 15 amino acids. Germline V gene data show CDR1 as SGHAT and CDR2 as FQNNGV. Trimming took off 4 bases at V and 4 bases at J, with 14 bases between the two ends. Sample: peripheral blood. V and J are TRBV11-2 and TRBJ1-3, with D perhaps TRBD1 (6 bases). This clonotype was sampled from an adult man with Graves' ophthalmopathy. Here the CDR3 DNA reads TGTGCCAGCAGCTCGAAACAGGGCGGCGGAAACACCATATATTTT. As protein: CASSSKQGGGNTIYF.